This passage covers 28 T cell receptor beta chains from one sample sequenced in a study of response to subunit inactivated influenza vaccine (dated by TCRdb to the late 2010s). The library was obtained by RT-PCR. The sequencer listed for this sample is Illumina HiSeq 2500. Clones were called with MiXCR by TCRdb after fastp trimmed the public reads at Q25, and only in-frame beta chains were retained. When rows share a CDR3 protein, they turn into one entry using the most common DNA and genes. This sample is represented by hundreds of thousands of distinct CDR3 sequences; 10% to 12% of them were singletons. Clones ranked in the top ten supply approximately 10% of the sample. These data were also filed under a second study, of T cells expressing NK-cell markers. Looking at the second paper: 5'RACE template switching, by which a universal primer site and unique molecular identifiers were added, was used to make TCR beta cDNA libraries.

The starting material was PBMCs from blood, obtained on the day of vaccination. These receptors all stem from a man aged 50 or older who received an inactivated influenza vaccine. Donor details come from another sample of the same person, matched by shared clones.

The chain recombines TRBV11-2 with TRBJ2-7, with D uncertain. Trimming removed 2 bases from V and 4 bases from J, with 9 bases in between. Germline loops: CDR1 SGHAT, CDR2 FQNNGV. The CDR3 totals 13 residues. CDR3 residues: CASSLYPMYEQYF. Written as DNA, the CDR3 is TGTGCCAGCAGCTTATACCCCATGTACGAGCAGTACTTC. The whole variable domain, remainder taken from reference TRBV11-2 and TRBJ2-7, is EAGVAQSPRYKIIEKRQSVAFWCNPISGHATLYWYQQILGQGPKLLIQFQNNGVVDDSQLPKDRFSAERLKGVDSTLKIQPAKLEDSAVYLCASSLYPMYEQYFGPGTRLTVT.

This clonotype was counted many times. The V and J genes are TRBV11-2 and TRBJ2-2; D is possibly TRBD1 or TRBD2 (5 bases each). CDR3 length equals 17 residues. V lost 4 bases and J 3 bases, leaving 18 bases between the germline ends. Germline V gives CDR1 SGHAT, CDR2 FQNNGV. The CDR3: CASSSPGDRGHTGELFF. For the CDR3, the DNA is TGTGCCAGCAGCTCCCCCGGTGATAGGGGACACACCGGGGAGCTGTTTTTT. Looking up the rest from reference TRBV11-2 and TRBJ2-2 gives the full variable domain: EAGVAQSPRYKIIEKRQSVAFWCNPISGHATLYWYQQILGQGPKLLIQFQNNGVVDDSQLPKDRFSAERLKGVDSTLKIQPAKLEDSAVYLCASSSPGDRGHTGELFFGEGSRLTVL.

V usage is TRBV7-6 and J usage is TRBJ2-7; possible D gene TRBD1, 7 bases. The germline gives CDR1 SGHVS, CDR2 FNYEAQ. This CDR3 is 17 amino acids long. V was cut by 1 base and J by 0 bases, with 16 bases left in between. The CDR3: CASSLGGDRRSSYEQYF. CDR3 bases: TGTGCCAGCAGCTTAGGGGGGGACAGAAGGAGCTCCTACGAGCAGTACTTC. Full variable domain (rest looked up from reference TRBV7-6 and TRBJ2-7): GAGVSQSPRYKVTKRGQDVALRCDPISGHVSLYWYRQALGQGPEFLTYFNYEAQQDKSGLPNDRFSAERPEGSISTLTIQRTEQRDSAMYRCASSLGGDRRSSYEQYFGPGTRLTVT.

The V and J genes are TRBV2 and TRBJ2-2; D is possibly TRBD2 (5 bases). Trimming took off 3 bases at V and 6 bases at J, with 14 bases between the two ends. Germline-derived CDR1 and CDR2 are SNHLY and FYNNEI. The CDR3 spans 15 residues. DNA for the CDR3: TGTGCCAGCAGTGAGAGGCTAGCCGGGCCCGGGGAGCTGTTTTTT. Translated, it gives CASSERLAGPGELFF.

The table lists this clonotype with a few counts. This chain uses TRBV20-1 with TRBJ2-5; D is undetermined. V was pared by 0 bases and J by 5 bases, with 7 bases between. This CDR3 contains 12 residues. Germline V CDR1 and CDR2: DFQATT, SNEGSKA (reference sequence). CDR3 sequence (DNA): TGCAGTGCTAGAGATCGGCGGGAGACCCAGTACTTC. Translated, it gives CSARDRRETQYF.

The genes are TRBV15 and TRBJ2-5; D is perhaps TRBD1 (6 bases). The CDR3 contains 14 residues. Germline V gives CDR1 LNHNV, CDR2 YYDKDF (reference sequence). Trimming left V 1 base short and J 5 bases short, with 11 bases between. This chain's CDR3 is CATSRGNTGETQYF. The CDR3 DNA is TGTGCCACCAGCAGAGGGAATACAGGGGAGACCCAGTACTTC.

This chain links TRBV10-3 with TRBJ2-2, with 9 positions matching TRBD2. Looked up from germline, CDR1 is ENHRY and CDR2 is SYGVKD. V trimming: 10 bases; J trimming: 7 bases; junction bases outside the gene matches: 7. This CDR3 is 13 amino acids long. The DNA of the CDR3 is TGTGCCACCCGGACTAGCGAAGACGGGGAGCTGTTTTTT. Protein product: CATRTSEDGELFF.

The chain recombines TRBV5-8 with TRBJ2-3, with 7 bases fitting TRBD1. Looked up from germline, CDR1 is SGHTS and CDR2 is YDEGEE. There are 15 residues in the CDR3. The trim removed 4 bases at V and 5 bases at J, leaving 10 bases unmatched. CDR3 DNA sequence: TGTGCCAGCAGCCGACCGACAGGGCTGGGAGATACGCAGTATTTT. It translates to CASSRPTGLGDTQYF.

This sequence joins TRBV10-3 and TRBJ2-1; D is perhaps TRBD2 (6 bases). V was trimmed by 3 bases and J by 8 bases, leaving 17 bases between them. The CDR3 contains 15 residues. Germline V lookup: CDR1 ENHRY, CDR2 SYGVKD. CDR3 DNA sequence: TGTGCCATCAGTGAACGCGGGACGCCTGGGTATGAGCAGTTCTTC. Protein sequence: CAISERGTPGYEQFF.

This clonotype has more than one count but fewer than ten. J is TRBJ1-4 and V is TRBV15, with D possibly being TRBD1 (5 bases). CDR3 length equals 13 residues. The ends were cut back, 4 bases at V and 6 bases at J, with 9 bases in the middle. Looked up from germline, CDR1 is LNHNV and CDR2 is YYDKDF (reference sequence). The CDR3 bases are TGTGCCACCAGCAAGGGGTGGGATGAAAAACTGTTTTTT. It specifies CATSKGWDEKLFF. The whole variable domain, filled in from reference TRBV15 and TRBJ1-4, reads DAMVIQNPRYQVTQFGKPVTLSCSQTLNHNVMYWYQQKSSQAPKLLFHYYDKDFNNEADTPDNFQSRRPNTSFCFLDIRSPGLGDTAMYLCATSKGWDEKLFFGSGTQLSVL.

This clonotype was seen repeatedly, ten times or more. V is TRBV4-2 and J is TRBJ2-1; 11 bases are shared with TRBD2. Germline V gene data show CDR1 as LGHNA and CDR2 as YNFKEQ. The V gene end was trimmed by 4 bases and the J gene end by 9 bases; junction bases not matched to a gene: 11. The CDR3 consists of 16 residues. Here the CDR3 DNA reads TGTGCCAGCAGCCCAGGCTTAGCGGGGGGGGTAATTGAGCAGTTCTTC. Protein sequence: CASSPGLAGGVIEQFF.

The chain uses TRBV10-3 and TRBJ2-3; a weak D match, TRBD2 (6 bases). Looked up from germline, CDR1 is ENHRY and CDR2 is SYGVKD. The CDR3 consists of 15 residues. V was clipped by 0 bases and J by 4 bases, with 11 bases between them. The CDR3 loop reads CAISESGGSPDTQYF. The CDR3 coding sequence is TGTGCCATCAGTGAGTCCGGGGGTAGTCCAGATACGCAGTATTTT.

The rearrangement links TRBV27 to TRBJ2-3, with 11 bases aligning to TRBD2. Trimming removed 2 bases from V and 3 bases from J; junction bases left unmatched: 7. Germline V CDR1 and CDR2: MNHEY, SMNVEV (reference sequence). The CDR3 sequence is 17 residues long. CDR3 protein: CASSLIAGGPTTDTQYF. CDR3 nucleotide sequence: TGTGCCAGCAGTTTAATAGCGGGAGGGCCCACGACAGATACGCAGTATTTT.

A few counts support this clonotype. The chain uses TRBV13 and TRBJ2-5, with 11 nucleotides matching TRBD2. CDR1 is PRHDT, CDR2 FYEKMQ, per germline (reference sequence). This CDR3 contains 16 residues. Trimming removed 3 bases from V and 3 bases from J; junction bases left unmatched: 6. Here the CDR3 DNA reads TGTGCCAGCAGCTTGACACTAGCGGGAGTTGAAGAGACCCAGTACTTC. This translates into CASSLTLAGVEETQYF.

J is TRBJ2-7 and V is TRBV5-1; D is uncertain. The CDR3 has 14 residues. Trimming pared 1 base from V and 5 bases from J, leaving 13 bases between. Per the germline V gene, CDR1 is SGHRS and CDR2 is YFSETQ. CDR3 coding DNA: TGCGCCAGCAGCTTGTCTGGGGTGGAGAACGAGCAGTACTTC. It is translated as CASSLSGVENEQYF.

This clonotype has just a few counts. The V gene is TRBV4-2, the J gene TRBJ2-6, with D unclear. CDR1 is LGHNA, CDR2 YNFKEQ, per germline. The ends were cut back, 6 bases at V and 0 bases at J, with 30 bases in the middle. This CDR3 spans 22 amino acids. Written as DNA, the CDR3 is TGTGCCAGCAGGCCAAAGACCGCCTCGATTCAAGGGAATCGCTCTGGGGCCAACGTCCTGACTTTC. Its translation is CASRPKTASIQGNRSGANVLTF.

The rearrangement uses TRBV12-3 or TRBV12-4 and TRBJ2-2, with D hard to call. The CDR3 runs to 14 residues. V was pared by 5 bases and J by 3 bases, with 10 bases between. CDR3 nucleotides: TGTGCCAGCAGTCGCCAGATCGACACCGGGGAGCTGTTTTTT. It specifies CASSRQIDTGELFF.

This sequence joins TRBV27 and TRBJ2-2; 9 positions match TRBD1. V lost 5 bases, J lost 6 bases, and 4 bases stayed unmatched. The germline CDR1 and CDR2 sequences are MNHEY and SMNVEV (reference sequence). This CDR3 region has 14 residues. The CDR3 reads CASSQDRGSGELFF. The DNA of the CDR3 is TGTGCCAGCAGTCAGGACAGGGGATCCGGGGAGCTGTTTTTT.

This clonotype was picked up a small number of times. The chain recombines TRBV3-1 with TRBJ1-4, with TRBD1 as a possible D gene (5 bases). This CDR3 comprises 15 residues. The germline V gene encodes CDR1 LGHDT and CDR2 YNNKEL (reference sequence). Trimming stripped 1 base from V and 8 bases from J, with 14 bases between. The CDR3 loop reads CASSQGQGRGEKLFF. The DNA of the CDR3 is TGTGCCAGCAGCCAAGGCCAGGGCCGTGGGGAAAAACTGTTTTTT. Combining the CDR3 with reference TRBV3-1 and TRBJ1-4 gives the whole variable domain DTAVSQTPKYLVTQMGNDKSIKCEQNLGHDTMYWYKQDSKKFLKIMFSYNNKELIINETVPNRFSPKSPDKAHLNLHINSLELGDSAVYFCASSQGQGRGEKLFFGSGTQLSVL.

The DNA for the CDR3 is TGTGCCAGCAAGCCCGGGCTGAACACCGGGGAGCTGTTTTTT. Translating it yields CASKPGLNTGELFF. This chain joins TRBV7-9 and TRBJ2-2; D gene ambiguous. V lost 7 bases to trimming and J lost 1 base, with 10 bases between them. CDR1 and CDR2 (germline): SEHNR, FQNEAQ (reference sequence). CDR3 length: 14 amino acids. Complete variable domain (other parts from reference TRBV7-9 and TRBJ2-2): DTGVSQNPRHKITKRGQNVTFRCDPISEHNRLYWYRQTLGQGPEFLTYFQNEAQLEKSRLLSDRFSAERPKGSFSTLEIQRTEQGDSAMYLCASKPGLNTGELFFGEGSRLTVL.

The V call is TRBV12-3 or TRBV12-4, the J call TRBJ1-2; D perhaps matches TRBD1 (6 bases). This CDR3 has 14 residues. The ends were cut back, 6 bases at V and 5 bases at J, with 16 bases in the middle. CDR3 sequence reads: CASSGTSWGYGYTF. CDR3 sequence (DNA): TGTGCCAGCAGCGGGACATCCTGGGGGTATGGCTACACCTTC.

This rearrangement joins TRBV11-2 to TRBJ2-2, with 11 nucleotides matching TRBD2. In germline, CDR1 is SGHAT, CDR2 FQNNGV. V lost 3 bases, J lost 2 bases, and 8 bases stayed unmatched. The CDR3 sequence is 18 residues long. The CDR3 protein is CASSLGGLAAFNTGELFF. The CDR3 DNA reads TGTGCCAGCAGCTTGGGGGGACTAGCGGCATTCAACACCGGGGAGCTGTTTTTT. The complete variable domain, with remaining parts taken from reference TRBV11-2 and TRBJ2-2, reads EAGVAQSPRYKIIEKRQSVAFWCNPISGHATLYWYQQILGQGPKLLIQFQNNGVVDDSQLPKDRFSAERLKGVDSTLKIQPAKLEDSAVYLCASSLGGLAAFNTGELFFGEGSRLTVL.

The V and J genes are TRBV9 and TRBJ1-6, with D uncertain. This CDR3 has 14 residues. Germline assignment: CDR1 SGDLS and CDR2 YYNGEE. V was clipped by 0 bases and J by 6 bases, with 7 bases between them. The DNA for the CDR3 is TGTGCCAGCAGCGTAGCTGGGAGTAATTCACCCCTCCACTTT. Amino acids: CASSVAGSNSPLHF.

This clonotype has a count of ten or more. This chain links TRBV11-2 with TRBJ2-1; D may correspond to TRBD1 or TRBD2 (5 bases each). This CDR3 contains 14 residues. The V and J ends lost 5 bases and 4 bases respectively, with 12 bases between them. Germline-derived CDR1 and CDR2 are SGHAT and FQNNGV. The CDR3 protein is CASSPGTDYNEQFF. Written as DNA, the CDR3 is TGTGCCAGCAGCCCCGGGACGGATTACAATGAGCAGTTCTTC.

V is TRBV6-2 or TRBV6-3 and J is TRBJ1-2; no clear D gene. CDR1 is MNHEY, CDR2 SVGEGT, per germline. Trimming cost V 0 bases and J 3 bases, with 11 bases left between them. The CDR3 contains 15 residues. The CDR3 here is CASSYSGGVYYGYTF. The CDR3 nucleotides read TGTGCCAGCAGTTACTCTGGCGGGGTCTACTATGGCTACACCTTC.

The genes are TRBV7-9 and TRBJ2-3; 12 bases fit TRBD2. CDR1 and CDR2 from the germline V gene are SEHNR and FQNEAQ (reference sequence). Losses at the gene ends were 4 bases for V and 5 bases for J; bases not matched to a gene: 1. The CDR3 sequence is 14 residues long. This chain's CDR3 is CASSSLAGGDTQYF. CDR3 DNA: TGTGCCAGCAGCTCACTAGCGGGAGGAGATACGCAGTATTTT.

The rearrangement links TRBV11-2 to TRBJ2-3; D might be TRBD1 (6 bases). The ends were cut back, 3 bases at V and 7 bases at J, with 17 bases in the middle. The V gene's germline CDR1 is SGHAT and CDR2 FQNNGV. CDR3 length: 15 amino acids. CDR3 nucleotides: TGTGCCAGCAGCTTGGATACAGGGAGCACGAATACGCAGTATTTT. Protein product: CASSLDTGSTNTQYF. The full variable domain, with the rest looked up from reference TRBV11-2 and TRBJ2-3, is EAGVAQSPRYKIIEKRQSVAFWCNPISGHATLYWYQQILGQGPKLLIQFQNNGVVDDSQLPKDRFSAERLKGVDSTLKIQPAKLEDSAVYLCASSLDTGSTNTQYFGPGTRLTVL.

This clonotype was recorded a few times. The chain couples TRBV7-2 to TRBJ1-1; D is uncertain. Trimming pared 1 base from V and 0 bases from J, leaving 6 bases between. From germline, CDR1 is SGHTA and CDR2 FQGNSA. CDR3 length equals 14 residues. CDR3 in amino acids: CASSLERLNTEAFF. CDR3 coding DNA: TGTGCCAGCAGCTTAGAACGGCTGAACACTGAAGCTTTCTTT.